Listed here are 28 T cell receptor beta chains from one sample, sequenced in a study of T cells in Graves' hyperthyroidism and ophthalmopathy. The TCR beta CDR3 regions underwent amplification using RNA transcripts as the source. TCR CDR3 regions were first amplified by RT-PCR with HTBI primers. MiXCR, applied by TCRdb to the multiplex PCR reads, yields one record per CDR3 protein. The data hold about 250,000 distinct CDR3 sequences, with roughly 20% observed a single time. The sample consisted of blood. The receptors were gathered from a man aged 30 to 39 with Graves' ophthalmopathy.

Many counts were recorded for this clonotype. The J gene is TRBJ2-5, the V gene TRBV30; no clear D gene. The germline gives CDR1 GTSNPN, CDR2 SVGIG (reference sequence). Trimming took 2 bases from V and 1 from J, leaving 2 bases between them. The CDR3 contains 11 residues. CDR3 sequence (DNA): TGTGCCTGGAGTACCCAAGAGACCCAGTACTTC. Its protein product is CAWSTQETQYF.

This clonotype was seen repeatedly, ten times or more. The J gene is TRBJ1-1, the V gene TRBV7-2; TRBD1 aligns across 7 bases. The germline CDR1 and CDR2 sequences are SGHTA and FQGNSA. The V gene end was trimmed by 5 bases and the J gene end by 7 bases; junction bases not matched to a gene: 10. There are 14 residues in the CDR3. CDR3 sequence: CASSPNRGSVEAFF. For the CDR3, the DNA is TGTGCCAGCAGCCCAAACAGGGGTTCCGTTGAAGCTTTCTTT. Full variable domain (rest looked up from reference TRBV7-2 and TRBJ1-1): GAGVSQSPSNKVTEKGKDVELRCDPISGHTALYWYRQSLGQGLEFLIYFQGNSAPDKSGLPSDRFSAERTGGSVSTLTIQRTQQEDSAVYLCASSPNRGSVEAFFGQGTRLTVV.

This clonotype was found many times. The rearrangement links TRBV11-2 to TRBJ1-5; tentatively, D is TRBD1 (5 bases). The CDR3 runs 15 residues. Germline assignment: CDR1 SGHAT and CDR2 FQNNGV. Trimming took off 5 bases at V and 0 bases at J, with 11 bases between the two ends. CDR3 amino acids: CASSRDGFSNQPQHF. The CDR3 nucleotides are TGTGCCAGCAGCCGGGACGGCTTTAGCAATCAGCCCCAGCATTTT.

This clonotype was seen ten or more times. The chain carries TRBV5-1 and TRBJ1-2, with 7 bases aligning to TRBD1. The germline V gene has CDR1 SGHRS and CDR2 YFSETQ. Trimming cost V 2 bases and J 5 bases; bases outside gene matches: 6. The CDR3 is 14 residues long. CDR3 residues: CASSLHRDSYGYTF. The CDR3 DNA reads TGCGCCAGCAGCTTACACCGGGACAGTTATGGCTACACCTTC.

The chain has TRBV12-3 or TRBV12-4 and TRBJ2-7, with D possibly being TRBD1 (6 bases). The CDR3 is 15 amino acids. Deletions cut 5 bases from V and 0 bases from J, with 14 bases between. This CDR3 reads CASSPGQTSSYEQYF. CDR3 DNA sequence: TGTGCCAGCAGTCCAGGACAGACCTCCTCCTACGAGCAGTACTTC.

This chain links TRBV7-6 with TRBJ1-1, with D uncertain. Trimming stripped 0 bases from V and 1 base from J, with 15 bases between. Germline V CDR1 and CDR2: SGHVS, FNYEAQ. The CDR3 runs 17 residues. CDR3 in amino acids: CASSLAAGGSRNTEAFF. CDR3 nucleotides: TGTGCCAGCAGCTTAGCCGCAGGAGGGAGTAGGAACACTGAAGCTTTCTTT.

This clonotype has just a few counts. The V call is TRBV7-6, the J call TRBJ2-1; 7 bases fit TRBD1. Germline assignment: CDR1 SGHVS and CDR2 FNYEAQ. Germline trimming cut 1 base from V and 4 bases from J; bases unmatched to any gene: 4. The CDR3 contains 15 residues. The CDR3 sequence is CASSLGGQAYNEQFF. The CDR3 nucleotides are TGTGCCAGCAGCTTAGGAGGACAGGCTTACAATGAGCAGTTCTTC.

This chain connects TRBV12-3 or TRBV12-4 to TRBJ1-1; D call uncertain. The CDR3 is made up of 11 amino acids. The V end lost 3 bases, the J end lost 11 bases, and 10 bases lay between the germline ends. CDR3 region: CASSLRRVAFF. The DNA of the CDR3 is TGTGCCAGCAGTTTGCGGAGGGTTGCTTTCTTT.

This clonotype was observed a few times. V usage is TRBV4-1 and J usage is TRBJ1-2; D unclear. Looked up from germline, CDR1 is MGHRA and CDR2 is YSYEKL. The CDR3 spans 15 residues. V lost 1 base and J lost 4, with 13 bases in between. CDR3 sequence (DNA): TGCGCCAGCAGCCAAGTCCGGACTGACATCTATGGCTACACCTTC. Its protein is CASSQVRTDIYGYTF.

In this sample, this clonotype turned up many times. The genes are TRBV11-3 and TRBJ2-7; D gene uncertain. Trimming pared 5 bases from V and 0 bases from J, leaving 11 bases between. There are 14 residues in the CDR3. Germline assignment: CDR1 SGHNT and CDR2 YENEEA. CDR3: CASSPTPSSYEQYF. In DNA, the CDR3 is TGTGCCAGCAGCCCCACCCCGAGCTCCTACGAGCAGTACTTC.

The CDR3 sequence is CASRANPDTDNQPQHF. The DNA of the CDR3 is TGTGCCAGCAGAGCAAACCCTGACACGGACAATCAGCCCCAGCATTTT. This chain connects TRBV11-1 to TRBJ1-5; unclear D gene. Germline CDR1 SGHAT, CDR2 FQDESV (reference sequence). The CDR3 extends over 16 amino acids. V lost 6 bases and J 3 bases, leaving 18 bases between the germline ends.

At least ten counts were recorded for this clonotype. This rearrangement joins TRBV5-1 to TRBJ2-5; D may be TRBD1 (5 bases). Trimming stripped 1 base from V and 2 bases from J, with 12 bases between. The CDR3 is 15 residues long. Germline values: CDR1 SGHRS, CDR2 YFSETQ. Written as DNA, the CDR3 is TGCGCCAGCAGCTTGAAACAGGAGAGTCAAGAGACCCAGTACTTC. The encoded protein is CASSLKQESQETQYF.

The V gene is TRBV20-1, the J gene TRBJ2-1, with TRBD2 matching over 13 bases. V lost 1 base and J lost 2; bases outside the gene matches: 11. This CDR3 contains 19 residues. Germline CDR1 is DFQATT and CDR2 is SNEGSKA (reference sequence). The CDR3 DNA sequence: TGCAGTGCTAGAGGACAACTAGCGGGAGGGCCTGTTACCTACAATGAGCAGTTCTTC. Amino acid sequence: CSARGQLAGGPVTYNEQFF.

This clonotype was detected a few times. CDR3 nucleotide sequence: TGTGCCAGCAGCTTGTGGGTAGGGTTCGGCGAGCAGTACTTC. This encodes CASSLWVGFGEQYF. This chain links TRBV5-8 with TRBJ2-7; D not resolved. CDR3 length equals 14 residues. CDR1 SGHTS and CDR2 YDEGEE come from the germline V gene. Trimming took 1 base from V and 6 from J, leaving 14 bases between them. Full variable domain (remainder filled in from reference TRBV5-8 and TRBJ2-7): EAGVTQSPTHLIKTRGQQATLRCSPISGHTSVYWYQQALGLGLQFLLWYDEGEERNRGNFPPRFSGRQFPNYSSELNVNALELEDSALYLCASSLWVGFGEQYFGPGTRLTVT.

The chain has TRBV12-3 or TRBV12-4 and TRBJ1-2; D not certain. Trimming cost V 10 bases and J 3 bases, with 15 bases left between them. This CDR3 spans 13 amino acids. As DNA, the CDR3 is TGTGCCATACCCGAGGGATTCTACTATGGCTACACCTTC. Its translation is CAIPEGFYYGYTF.

This clonotype came up many times. The chain uses TRBV7-9 and TRBJ2-5; 7 bases agree with TRBD2. Germline values: CDR1 SEHNR, CDR2 FQNEAQ (reference sequence). CDR3 length: 14 residues. With V trimmed by 6 bases and J by 5 bases, 9 bases remained unmatched. CDR3 sequence (DNA): TGTGCCAGCAGGAGGGAGCGGGATCGGGAGACCCAGTACTTC. Translation gives CASRRERDRETQYF.

The rearrangement uses TRBV29-1 and TRBJ1-1, with D perhaps matching TRBD1 (5 bases). The CDR3 extends over 15 amino acids. Germline CDR1 and CDR2: SQVTM and ANQGSEA. V lost 0 bases to trimming and J lost 0 bases, with 11 bases between them. The CDR3 DNA reads TGCAGCGTTGAAGATTTGTCGGGACTGAACACTGAAGCTTTCTTT. Encoded protein: CSVEDLSGLNTEAFF.

The J gene is TRBJ2-2, the V gene TRBV10-3, with D possibly TRBD1 on 5 matching bases. Germline lookup yields CDR1 ENHRY and CDR2 SYGVKD. This CDR3 spans 15 amino acids. Trimming cost V 3 bases and J 0 bases, with 8 bases left between them. The CDR3 loop is CAISEGEANTGELFF. The CDR3 DNA is TGTGCCATCAGTGAAGGGGAAGCGAACACCGGGGAGCTGTTTTTT.

Here the CDR3 reads CASSELDRGPVEKLFF. DNA for the CDR3: TGTGCCAGCAGTGAATTGGACAGGGGACCGGTTGAAAAACTGTTTTTT. The chain has TRBV2 and TRBJ1-4; 9 bases align to TRBD1. CDR1 and CDR2 from the germline V gene are SNHLY and FYNNEI. This CDR3 is built from 16 residues. The J segment lost 7 bases and the V segment lost 2 bases, leaving 8 bases of the junction unmatched.

The V and J genes are TRBV19 and TRBJ1-2; a weak D match, TRBD1 (5 bases). CDR3 size: 14 residues. V was clipped by 6 bases and J by 0 bases, with 11 bases between them. CDR1 LNHDA and CDR2 SQIVND come from the germline V gene (reference sequence). The CDR3 protein is CASRSTGANYGYTF. CDR3 sequence (DNA): TGTGCCAGTAGGAGTACAGGAGCTAACTATGGCTACACCTTC.

This clonotype has a count of ten or more. V and J are TRBV12-3 or TRBV12-4 and TRBJ2-3; 13 bases align to TRBD2. V was pared by 6 bases and J by 6 bases, with 9 bases of the junction left unmatched. The length of the CDR3 is 16 residues. The CDR3 loop is CASSTGTSGTIDTQYF. In nucleotides, the CDR3 is TGTGCCAGCAGCACGGGGACTAGCGGGACCATTGATACGCAGTATTTT.

This clonotype was counted many times. V and J are TRBV27 and TRBJ2-1; 7 bases match TRBD2. The CDR3 spans 14 residues. CDR1 is MNHEY, CDR2 SMNVEV, per germline (reference sequence). J was trimmed by 7 bases and V by 0 bases; bases with no gene match: 3. The CDR3 DNA is TGTGCCAGCAGTTTATCGGGAGGGCCTAATGAGCAGTTCTTC. Translation gives CASSLSGGPNEQFF.

This chain uses TRBV5-1 with TRBJ2-5; D might be TRBD2 (6 bases). Trimming cost V 3 bases and J 1 base, with 13 bases left between them. Per the germline V gene, CDR1 is SGHRS and CDR2 is YFSETQ. The CDR3 length is 15 residues. The CDR3 sequence is CASSYYSGSQETQYF. The DNA for the CDR3 is TGCGCCAGCAGCTACTATTCCGGGAGCCAAGAGACCCAGTACTTC.

The sample holds a few counts of this clonotype. The genes are TRBV2 and TRBJ1-1; D call uncertain. Germline-derived CDR1 and CDR2 are SNHLY and FYNNEI. The CDR3 is made up of 14 amino acids. Trimming took off 3 bases at V and 1 base at J, with 9 bases between the two ends. CDR3 amino acids: CASSDVTTNTEAFF. The CDR3 bases are TGTGCCAGCAGTGATGTCACAACGAACACTGAAGCTTTCTTT.

The sample holds a few counts of this clonotype. This rearrangement joins TRBV30 to TRBJ2-1; D not certain. The CDR3 is made up of 13 amino acids. Germline values: CDR1 GTSNPN, CDR2 SVGIG (reference sequence). Trimming pared 7 bases from V and 0 bases from J, leaving 10 bases between. DNA of the CDR3: TGTGCCTCGGGTTCCTACTCCTACAATGAGCAGTTCTTC. Protein product: CASGSYSYNEQFF.

This clonotype was observed at least ten times. The chain has TRBV29-1 and TRBJ1-2; 7 nucleotides match TRBD1. Losses at the gene ends were 6 bases for V and 4 bases for J; bases not matched to a gene: 8. Germline V CDR1 and CDR2: SQVTM, ANQGSEA. This CDR3 region has 13 residues. The CDR3 bases are TGCAGCGTCGCGACAGGGATGGGCTATGGCTACACCTTC. Encoded protein: CSVATGMGYGYTF.

In its sample, this clonotype was seen many times. The rearrangement uses TRBV28 and TRBJ1-2; TRBD1 matches at 8 bases. J gave up 4 bases and V 3 bases, and 7 bases lay outside the gene matches. The CDR3 extends over 15 amino acids. Per the germline V gene, CDR1 is MDHEN and CDR2 is SYDVKM. CDR3 amino acids: CASSFAGGAGYGYTF. CDR3 nucleotide sequence: TGTGCCAGCAGTTTCGCAGGGGGCGCGGGCTATGGCTACACCTTC.

This chain links TRBV6-9 with TRBJ1-2, with TRBD1 matching 8 bases. CDR1 is MNHGY and CDR2 is SVAAGI in the germline V gene. J lost 6 bases, V lost 3 bases, and 9 bases had no gene match. The CDR3 extends over 15 amino acids. The CDR3 DNA follows: TGTGCCAGCAGTTACCAAGGGACAGGTACCGATGGCTACACCTTC. Translation gives CASSYQGTGTDGYTF.